One and the same sample provided the 5 T cell receptor beta chains below, sequenced in a study of T cell repertoires in cytomegalovirus infection. In TCRdb, the reads were re-called with MiXCR into one record per CDR3 protein. The sample consists of approximately 500,000 distinct CDR3 sequences, about 15% of them appearing once. The source material was CD8+ T cells from PBMCs. The receptors stem from a human donor in good health (CMV status not recorded). Some clones in this sample may be carry-over from other donors' samples.

The sample holds many counts of this clonotype. The rearrangement joins TRBV7-9 to TRBJ2-7; 7 bases map to TRBD1. V shed 4 bases and J 2 bases; nucleotides not matched to a gene: 8. The CDR3 length is 15 residues. Germline loops: CDR1 SEHNR, CDR2 FQNEAQ (reference sequence). As DNA, the CDR3 is TGTGCCAGCAGCTCTAGTCGTGGGACAGCCTACGAGCAGTACTTC. Protein: CASSSSRGTAYEQYF.

The V and J genes are TRBV27 and TRBJ2-3, with D unresolved. V was cut by 8 bases and J by 2 bases, with 17 bases left in between. This CDR3 is built from 15 residues. Germline loops: CDR1 MNHEY, CDR2 SMNVEV (reference sequence). The CDR3 is CASPPTTQDTDTQYF. CDR3 DNA: TGTGCCAGCCCGCCTACGACTCAAGACACAGATACGCAGTATTTT.

The V call is TRBV6-2 or TRBV6-3, the J call TRBJ2-5; possibly TRBD1 for D (6 bases). Germline CDR1 MNHEY, CDR2 SVGEGT. The CDR3 is 13 residues long. Trimming removed 7 bases at V and 5 bases at J, with 14 bases between. The CDR3 bases are TGTGCCAGCATCCCGGGACAAGCGGAGACCCAGTACTTC. Translating gives CASIPGQAETQYF.

Worth noting for this clonotype: The junction and the germline gene differ at one end; a read error may be behind it. V and J are TRBV12-5 and TRBJ1-1; 9 bases agree with TRBD1. Per the germline V gene, CDR1 is LGHNT and CDR2 is FRNRAP. The CDR3 has 14 residues. CDR3 protein: CASGAGTGNAEAFF. CDR3 sequence (DNA): TGTGCTAGTGGGGCCGGGACAGGGAACGCTGAAGCTTTCTTT.

This clonotype was seen ten or more times. The CDR3 DNA follows: TGTGCCAGCAGCTTAGTACAGGGCAGCTCTGGGGCCAACGTCCTGACTTTC. Residues: CASSLVQGSSGANVLTF. This rearrangement joins TRBV7-6 to TRBJ2-6; maybe TRBD1 (6 bases). Trimming pared 1 base from V and 0 bases from J, leaving 10 bases between. The CDR3 covers 17 residues. Germline-derived CDR1 and CDR2 are SGHVS and FNYEAQ.